Listed here are 8 T cell receptor beta chains from one sample, sequenced in a study of beta chain features in type 1 diabetes (dated by TCRdb to the late 2010s). Their antigens remain unidentified. Here is what the overall study found, with its caveats: In all four CD4+ subsets, TCRB CDR3 length was moderately but significantly shorter in type 1 diabetes patients.

The library was prepared using the immunoSEQ multiplex PCR assay. The High Capacity cDNA Reverse Transcription Kit was used to reverse transcribe all of the isolated RNA, meaning that expressed TCRB transcripts were what got sequenced. TCRdb took this table from immuneACCESS and kept in-frame rearrangements with V and J called. Such tables lack part of the clones; where checked against another copy, unresolved V genes explain under half of the gap, and the rest is unexplained. Across this sample there are under 400,000 clones, with around 13% seen only once. The ten largest clones capture about 0.01% of the sample. The source material was naive CD4+ T cells from blood. In light of the paper, this sample's cell subset or site label describes: true naive CD4+ T cells. The source is a woman aged 18-29 years with type 1 diabetes.

This clone has a handful of counts. The V call is TRBV10-3, the J call TRBJ2-7; no clear D. Germline V gives CDR1 ENHRY, CDR2 SYGVKD. CDR3 length: 13 residues. V was cut by 4 bases and J by 2 bases, with 9 bases left in between. The CDR3 coding sequence is TGTGCCATCAGTGGCGCAGGTACCTACGAGCAGTACTTC. Translated, it gives CAISGAGTYEQYF.

The rearrangement uses TRBV10-3 and TRBJ2-2; D remains unclear. In germline, CDR1 is ENHRY, CDR2 SYGVKD. The V and J ends lost 4 bases and 4 bases respectively, with 13 bases between them. This CDR3 spans 15 amino acids. The CDR3 region is CAISARGDSTGELFF. The CDR3 nucleotides read TGTGCCATCAGTGCACGAGGTGATTCCACCGGGGAGCTGTTTTTT.

In this sample, this clone turned up a few times. The chain is built from TRBV7-2 and TRBJ2-7; 7 bases line up with TRBD2. Germline V gives CDR1 SGHTA, CDR2 FQGNSA. CDR3 size: 14 residues. The trim removed 5 bases at V and 3 bases at J, leaving 7 bases unmatched. The CDR3 bases are TGTGCCAGCAGCGGAGGACTAGGGCTCTACGAGCAGTACTTC. Translation gives CASSGGLGLYEQYF.

This clone was seen a handful of times. The chain employs TRBV5-1 and TRBJ2-2; 8 bases are shared with TRBD2. Germline V gene sequence: CDR1 SGHRS, CDR2 YFSETQ. This CDR3 spans 15 amino acids. V lost 4 bases, J lost 1 base, and 3 bases stayed unmatched. The CDR3 reads CASSRGGLNTGELFF. The CDR3 DNA sequence: TGCGCCAGCAGCCGGGGGGGGTTGAACACCGGGGAGCTGTTTTTT. Using reference TRBV5-1 and TRBJ2-2 for the parts outside the CDR3, the full variable domain is KAGVTQTPRYLIKTRGQQVTLSCSPISGHRSVSWYQQTPGQGLQFLFEYFSETQRNKGNFPGRFSGRQFSNSRSEMNVSTLELGDSALYLCASSRGGLNTGELFFGEGSRLTVL.

This clone came up a few times. V is TRBV29-1 and J is TRBJ2-7; D unresolved. V was shortened by 4 bases and J by 3 bases, with 10 bases between the two germline ends. Looked up from germline, CDR1 is SQVTM and CDR2 is ANQGSEA. The CDR3 is made up of 12 amino acids. The CDR3 region has the DNA TGCAGCGTTGGCGAGAAACGCTACGAGCAGTACTTC. Its translation is CSVGEKRYEQYF.

The chain links TRBV5-4 to TRBJ2-7; weak D call: TRBD2 (6 bases). The CDR3 has 13 residues. Germline CDR1 reads SGHNT; CDR2 reads YYREEE (reference sequence). V was clipped by 2 bases and J by 2 bases, with 8 bases between them. The CDR3 region is CASSFGGTYEQYF. The CDR3 DNA follows: TGTGCCAGCAGCTTCGGGGGTACCTACGAGCAGTACTTC.

This clone was recorded a few times. The V gene is TRBV7-9, the J gene TRBJ2-6, with TRBD1 as a possible D gene (5 bases). Germline V gene data show CDR1 as SEHNR and CDR2 as FQNEAQ (reference sequence). The CDR3 contains 18 residues. Trimming took off 5 bases at V and 1 base at J, with 18 bases between the two ends. The CDR3 reads CASSPTLTYRSGANVLTF. CDR3 bases: TGTGCCAGCAGCCCCACCCTCACATACAGGTCTGGGGCCAACGTCCTGACTTTC. The variable domain in full, with the rest retrieved from reference TRBV7-9 and TRBJ2-6, is DTGVSQNPRHKITKRGQNVTFRCDPISEHNRLYWYRQTLGQGPEFLTYFQNEAQLEKSRLLSDRFSAERPKGSFSTLEIQRTEQGDSAMYLCASSPTLTYRSGANVLTFGAGSRLTVL.

This clone has more than one count but fewer than ten. The J gene is TRBJ2-3, the V gene TRBV29-1; D is possibly TRBD1 (5 bases). This CDR3 contains 13 residues. The V end lost 4 bases, the J end lost 6 bases, and 14 bases lay between the germline ends. Germline V CDR1 and CDR2: SQVTM, ANQGSEA. CDR3 DNA: TGCAGCGTTGTAAACCCCAGGGCGGATACGCAGTATTTT. The encoded protein is CSVVNPRADTQYF.